One and the same sample provided the 2 T cell receptor beta chains below, sequenced in a study of OX40 agonist ivuxolimab in advanced cancers. The assay was immunoSEQ multiplex PCR, and TCRdb's table has in-frame clones only and misses some. The data show about 67,000 clones, around 86% seen once. This sample comprised CD4+ or CD8+ T cells sorted from blood, obtained in a trial of the OX40 agonist ivuxolimab. The receptors derive from an adult with an advanced solid tumor such as melanoma, head and neck, liver or kidney cancer.

The chain recombines TRBV11-2 with TRBJ2-7; D possibly corresponds to TRBD1 (5 bases). The V end was cut by 1 base, the J end by 2 bases, with 9 bases between. The CDR3 is made up of 14 amino acids. Germline loops: CDR1 SGHAT, CDR2 FQNNGV. This CDR3 reads CASSLGQPTYEQYF. CDR3 nucleotides: TGTGCCAGCAGCTTAGGACAGCCAACCTACGAGCAGTACTTC. Filled out from reference TRBV11-2 and TRBJ2-7, the complete variable domain reads EAGVAQSPRYKIIEKRQSVAFWCNPISGHATLYWYQQILGQGPKLLIQFQNNGVVDDSQLPKDRFSAERLKGVDSTLKIQPAKLEDSAVYLCASSLGQPTYEQYFGPGTRLTVT.

The CDR3 region has the DNA TGTGCCAGCAATCCTATTACGAACACTGAAGCTTTCTTT. Translation: CASNPITNTEAFF. The V gene is TRBV6-6, the J gene TRBJ1-1; D ambiguous. CDR3 length: 13 amino acids. The V end lost 7 bases, the J end lost 1 base, and 10 bases lay between the germline ends. Germline CDR1 reads MNHNY; CDR2 reads SVGAGI (reference sequence).